This paragraph reports one TCR beta chain. The antigen is not known. The identical CDR3 is also encoded by other nucleotide sequences in the sample. The protocol was immunoSEQ multiplex PCR, while the TCRdb copy is restricted to in-frame clones and leaves out a portion. The sample lists 66,000 or so clones, roughly 90% seen once, with around 16% in the top ten. This CDR3 comprises 13 residues. Trimming removed 9 bases from V and 3 bases from J; junction bases left unmatched: 7. The V gene's germline CDR1 is MDHEN and CDR2 SYDVKM. The data belong to a study of T cell responses to AZD1222 COVID-19 vaccine. Study results and limitations: Only six or seven AZD1222 recipients tested seropositive at baseline. The study found vaccine-associated CD4 TCRs spanning spike, dominant at 160-218 and 743-854. Vaccination with two AZD1222 doses was followed by a rise in Spike-specific TCR breadth and depth.

The sequencing here drew on peripheral blood, taken on day 0 of AZD1222 vaccination. The receptor's source is an adult in good health. This chain connects TRBV28 to TRBJ2-7; 8 bases are a match to TRBD1. The CDR3 bases are TGTGCCAGTTCCGTAGGACAGGGCTACGAGCAGTACTTC. This encodes CASSVGQGYEQYF.